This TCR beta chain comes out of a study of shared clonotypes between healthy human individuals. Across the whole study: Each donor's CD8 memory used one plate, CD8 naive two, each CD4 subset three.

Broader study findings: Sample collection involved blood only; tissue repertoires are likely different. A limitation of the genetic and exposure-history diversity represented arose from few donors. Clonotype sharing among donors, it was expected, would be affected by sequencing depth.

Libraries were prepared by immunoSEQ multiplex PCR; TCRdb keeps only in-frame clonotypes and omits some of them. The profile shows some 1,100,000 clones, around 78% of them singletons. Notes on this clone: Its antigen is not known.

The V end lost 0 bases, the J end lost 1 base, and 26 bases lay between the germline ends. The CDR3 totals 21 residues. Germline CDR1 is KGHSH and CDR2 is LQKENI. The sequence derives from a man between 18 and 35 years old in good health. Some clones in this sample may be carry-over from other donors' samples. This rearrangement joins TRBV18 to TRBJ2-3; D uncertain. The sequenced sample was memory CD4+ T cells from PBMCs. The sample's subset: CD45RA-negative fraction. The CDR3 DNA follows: TGTGCCAGCTCACCACCGGTATTCATGGCGGCAGGAGCTCATCGCACAGATACGCAGTATTTT. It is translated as CASSPPVFMAAGAHRTDTQYF.